This TCR beta chain was documented in a study of HIV-infected patients and healthy controls. This clonotype came up many times. Germline V gene lookup returns CDR1 LGHNA and CDR2 YNFKEQ. Trimming cost V 3 bases and J 3 bases; bases outside gene matches: 8. The CDR3 spans 16 residues. In TCRdb, the 5' RACE reads were re-called with MiXCR into one record per CDR3 protein. The sample has tens of thousands of distinct CDR3 sequences; approximately 16% are singletons. Material for sequencing was CD4+ T cells from blood. This chain connects TRBV4-2 to TRBJ2-5; TRBD2 matches at 9 bases. This TCR was recovered from a human donor in good health. CDR3: CASSHVKTSGKETQYF. The CDR3 DNA reads as TGTGCCAGCAGCCATGTCAAGACTAGCGGAAAAGAGACCCAGTACTTC.